Shown below are 8 T cell receptor beta chains from a single sample sequenced in a study of T cell changes during pregnancy in multiple sclerosis. Here immunoSEQ multiplex PCR was the method, and the copy in TCRdb shows in-frame clones only, minus some. The table records around 30,000 clones, over 85% of them present only once. The sequenced sample was CD8+ T cells from peripheral blood mononuclear cells, obtained in the third trimester of pregnancy. These receptors were taken from a female donor with multiple sclerosis, enrolled in a pregnancy study.

This clone was seen just once. The chain combines TRBV27 with TRBJ1-5; tentative D call: TRBD1 (6 bases). The CDR3 has 14 residues. CDR1 MNHEY and CDR2 SMNVEV come from the germline V gene (reference sequence). Trimming removed 5 bases from V and 10 bases from J, with 18 bases in between. Here the CDR3 DNA reads TGTGCCAGCAGTCCGAACAGGGCTCAGGGTCCCCAGCATTTT. Translated, it gives CASSPNRAQGPQHF.

The rearrangement joins TRBV6-1 to TRBJ1-1; the D gene is possibly TRBD1 (5 bases). Germline V lookup: CDR1 MNHNS, CDR2 SASEGT. CDR3 size: 15 residues. Trimming took off 7 bases at V and 0 bases at J, with 15 bases between the two ends. CDR3 loop: CASNVGAGMNTEAFF. CDR3 sequence (DNA): TGTGCCAGCAACGTTGGGGCAGGGATGAACACTGAAGCTTTCTTT.

The chain employs TRBV5-8 and TRBJ1-1; no clear D. Germline CDR1 is SGHTS and CDR2 is YDEGEE. The CDR3 extends over 14 amino acids. V lost 4 bases and J lost 1, with 11 bases in between. The CDR3 DNA is TGTGCCAGCAGCCAATTGGTCGGGAACACTGAAGCTTTCTTT. Translation: CASSQLVGNTEAFF.

This sequence joins TRBV6-1 and TRBJ2-3; 12 positions match TRBD2. Germline V gene lookup returns CDR1 MNHNS and CDR2 SASEGT. The CDR3 consists of 16 residues. The ends lost 2 bases at V and 4 bases at J; junction bases unmatched: 4. CDR3 in DNA: TGTGCCAGCAGTGAAAGGCTAGCGGGGGGGGCAGATACGCAGTATTTT. This encodes CASSERLAGGADTQYF.

The chain combines TRBV7-3 with TRBJ1-1, with TRBD1 as a possible D gene (5 bases). The CDR3 has 13 amino acids. CDR1 is SGHTA and CDR2 is FQGTGA in the germline V gene. V was trimmed by 2 bases and J by 6 bases, leaving 10 bases between them. The CDR3 spells CASSLSGYAEAFF. In DNA, the CDR3 is TGTGCCAGCAGCTTATCAGGGTACGCTGAAGCTTTCTTT.

This clone came up a few times. J is TRBJ1-5 and V is TRBV4-1; D is uncertain. Trimming took off 5 bases at V and 7 bases at J, with 15 bases between the two ends. The CDR3 totals 14 residues. Germline lookup yields CDR1 MGHRA and CDR2 YSYEKL. The CDR3 DNA sequence: TGCGCCAGCAGCTCCTCGGACTTAGAACAGCCCCAGCATTTT. Residues: CASSSSDLEQPQHF.

V gene TRBV25-1 combines with J gene TRBJ2-7; TRBD1 matches 8 bases. The CDR3 covers 17 residues. Germline V gene data show CDR1 as MGHDK and CDR2 as SYGVNS. The V segment lost 0 bases and the J segment 1 base; nucleotides outside the gene matches: 8. CDR3 DNA: TGTGCCAGCAGTGAATATCTGGACAGGGACGGTTCCTACGAGCAGTACTTC. Translated, it gives CASSEYLDRDGSYEQYF.

This chain links TRBV7-3 with TRBJ2-1; TRBD2 might be the D (7 bases). Germline CDR1 and CDR2: SGHTA and FQGTGA. V shed 2 bases and J shed 7 bases, with 18 bases lying between them. The CDR3 runs 16 residues. CDR3 nucleotides: TGTGCCAGCAGCTTAGGGGAGGGGGGACTACTAAATGAGCAGTTCTTC. Translated, it gives CASSLGEGGLLNEQFF.